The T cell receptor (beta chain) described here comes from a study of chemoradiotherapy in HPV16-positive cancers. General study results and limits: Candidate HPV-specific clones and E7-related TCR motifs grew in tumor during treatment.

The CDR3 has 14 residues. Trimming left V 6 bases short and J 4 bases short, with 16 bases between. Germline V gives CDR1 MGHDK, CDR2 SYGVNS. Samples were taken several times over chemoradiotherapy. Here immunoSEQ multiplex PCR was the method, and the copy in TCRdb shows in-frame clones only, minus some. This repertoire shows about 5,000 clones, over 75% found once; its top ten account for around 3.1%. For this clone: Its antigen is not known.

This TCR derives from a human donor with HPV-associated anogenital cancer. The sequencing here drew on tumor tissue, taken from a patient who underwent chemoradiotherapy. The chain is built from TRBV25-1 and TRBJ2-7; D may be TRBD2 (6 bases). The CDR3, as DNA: TGTGCCAGCAGCGCCGAGGCAGGGAGGTACGAGCAGTACTTC. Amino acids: CASSAEAGRYEQYF.